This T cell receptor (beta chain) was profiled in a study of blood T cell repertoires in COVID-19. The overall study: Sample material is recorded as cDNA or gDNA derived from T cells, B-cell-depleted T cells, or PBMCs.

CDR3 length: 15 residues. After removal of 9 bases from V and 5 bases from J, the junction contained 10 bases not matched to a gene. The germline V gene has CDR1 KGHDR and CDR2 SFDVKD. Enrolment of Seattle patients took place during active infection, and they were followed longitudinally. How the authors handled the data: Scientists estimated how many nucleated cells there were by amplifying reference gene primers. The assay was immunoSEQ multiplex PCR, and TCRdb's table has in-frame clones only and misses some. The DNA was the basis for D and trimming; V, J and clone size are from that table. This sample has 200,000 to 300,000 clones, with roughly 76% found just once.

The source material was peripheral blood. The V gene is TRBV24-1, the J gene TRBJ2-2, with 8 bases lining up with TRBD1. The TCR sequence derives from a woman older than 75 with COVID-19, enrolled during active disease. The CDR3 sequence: CATGGRTGWTGELFF. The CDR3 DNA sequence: TGTGCCACCGGGGGAAGGACAGGGTGGACCGGGGAGCTGTTTTTT.